Detailed here is one T cell receptor (beta chain). The data stem from a study of cytomegalovirus exposure and HLA in healthy donors. PCR used 60 Vbeta primers and 13 Jbeta primers. Repertoires were generated with immunoSEQ multiplex PCR, while TCRdb's copy carries only in-frame clones and drops some. The sample spans approximately 100,000 clones; the ten largest clones claim about 0.59%. CDR1 is MNHEY, CDR2 SMNVEV, per germline (reference sequence). Trimming removed 8 bases from V and 1 base from J; junction bases left unmatched: 5. The CDR3 is made up of 14 amino acids. This receptor was taken from a man aged 50-60 years in good health and CMV-seronegative. This chain links TRBV27 with TRBJ1-1, with 9 bases aligning to TRBD1. The sample comprised PBMCs. The CDR3 region is CASRRQGGNTEAFF. As DNA, the CDR3 is TGTGCCAGCCGTAGACAGGGGGGGAACACTGAAGCTTTCTTT.